These 14 T cell receptor beta chains were all obtained from the same sample, sequenced in a study of blood T cell repertoires in COVID-19. Produced via immunoSEQ multiplex PCR; TCRdb's table is partial and in-frame only. The data show about 410,000 clones, roughly 90% seen once. Sequencing input: peripheral blood. The receptors originated from a woman aged 40-49 years with COVID-19, enrolled during active disease.

The chain has TRBV11-2 and TRBJ1-1, with 8 positions matching TRBD1. Germline CDR1 reads SGHAT; CDR2 reads FQNNGV. The CDR3 sequence is 19 residues long. The V and J ends lost 3 bases and 1 base, in that order; junction bases with no gene match: 16. DNA for the CDR3: TGTGCCAGCAGCTTGGATCCGGGACAGGTCTCATCCCAGAACACTGAAGCTTTCTTT. As protein: CASSLDPGQVSSQNTEAFF.

The rearrangement joins TRBV6-2 or TRBV6-3 to TRBJ1-6; TRBD1 matches 8 bases. The CDR3 is 15 amino acids. V gave up 4 bases and J gave up 7 bases; unmatched junction bases: 6. Germline values: CDR1 MNHEY, CDR2 SVGEGT. CDR3 residues: CASSSTGAENSPLHF. The CDR3 coding sequence is TGTGCCAGCAGTTCGACAGGGGCCGAAAATTCACCCCTCCACTTT.

The CDR3 loop is CASSEGISNYGYTF. CDR3 coding DNA: TGTGCCAGCAGTGAGGGAATCTCTAACTATGGCTACACCTTC. The chain joins TRBV28 to TRBJ1-2; D unclear. Germline V gene sequence: CDR1 MDHEN, CDR2 SYDVKM. V dropped 5 bases and J dropped 0 bases, with 10 bases sitting between them. There are 14 residues in the CDR3.

The CDR3 is CASSGQTGGNTEAFF. The CDR3 nucleotides read TGTGCCAGCAGCGGCCAGACGGGGGGGAACACTGAAGCTTTCTTT. This chain joins TRBV5-6 and TRBJ1-1, with D perhaps TRBD1 (5 bases). Germline assignment: CDR1 SGHDT and CDR2 YYEEEE. CDR3 length: 15 amino acids. The germline V and J ends were trimmed by 4 bases and 1 base, with 14 bases remaining between them.

The chain joins TRBV7-8 to TRBJ2-5; 10 bases map to TRBD2. This CDR3 region has 18 residues. Looked up from germline, CDR1 is SGHVS and CDR2 is FQNEAQ. With 1 base clipped from V and 5 bases from J, the junction kept 13 bases outside the gene matches. CDR3 sequence: CASSLGQRGGRPRETQYF. CDR3 sequence (DNA): TGTGCCAGCAGCTTAGGACAGCGGGGGGGCCGGCCTCGGGAGACCCAGTACTTC.

The chain recombines TRBV9 with TRBJ2-3, with 13 bases that match TRBD2. Germline V gene sequence: CDR1 SGDLS, CDR2 YYNGEE. The trim removed 3 bases at V and 5 bases at J, leaving 6 bases unmatched. There are 16 residues in the CDR3. CDR3 in amino acids: CASSGRLAGGRDTQYF. As DNA, the CDR3 is TGTGCCAGCAGCGGAAGACTAGCGGGGGGTAGAGATACGCAGTATTTT. The complete variable domain, with remaining parts taken from reference TRBV9 and TRBJ2-3, reads DSGVTQTPKHLITATGQRVTLRCSPRSGDLSVYWYQQSLDQGLQFLIQYYNGEERAKGNILERFSAQQFPDLHSELNLSSLELGDSALYFCASSGRLAGGRDTQYFGPGTRLTVL.

The rearrangement uses TRBV4-3 and TRBJ2-3, with 7 bases identical to TRBD2. The germline gives CDR1 LGHNA, CDR2 YSLEER. Losses at the gene ends were 0 bases for V and 4 bases for J; bases not matched to a gene: 16. The CDR3 is made up of 19 amino acids. The DNA of the CDR3 is TGCGCCAGCAGCCAAGATCTGGCCCGTGGGGCGGGAGTGCCAGATACGCAGTATTTT. This encodes CASSQDLARGAGVPDTQYF.

The J gene is TRBJ2-7, the V gene TRBV7-9, with D perhaps TRBD1 (6 bases). The germline V gene encodes CDR1 SEHNR and CDR2 FQNEAQ (reference sequence). CDR3 length: 15 amino acids. Trimming removed 4 bases from V and 3 bases from J, with 16 bases in between. The CDR3: CASSYDSKDSYEQYF. The CDR3 DNA is TGTGCCAGCAGCTATGACTCAAAGGACAGCTACGAGCAGTACTTC.

The rearrangement uses TRBV7-3 and TRBJ2-5; 11 positions agree with TRBD2. Germline values: CDR1 SGHTA, CDR2 FQGTGA. The ends lost 4 bases at V and 5 bases at J; junction bases unmatched: 6. The CDR3 spans 15 residues. This CDR3 is CASSSLAGGRETQYF. The CDR3 region has the DNA TGTGCCAGCAGCTCCCTAGCGGGGGGTAGGGAGACCCAGTACTTC.

The chain is built from TRBV7-2 and TRBJ1-6, with 8 bases lining up with TRBD1. After removal of 5 bases from V and 0 bases from J, the junction contained 12 bases not matched to a gene. Germline CDR1 and CDR2: SGHTA and FQGNSA. The CDR3 has 19 amino acids. CDR3 protein: CASSTTGGEGRSYNSPLHF. The DNA of the CDR3 is TGTGCCAGCAGCACTACAGGGGGTGAGGGGCGCTCCTATAATTCACCCCTCCACTTT.

The rearrangement links TRBV6-6 to TRBJ1-2; 7 bases are shared with TRBD1. This CDR3 contains 11 residues. The trim removed 5 bases at V and 6 bases at J, leaving 0 bases unmatched. Per the germline V gene, CDR1 is MNHNY and CDR2 is SVGAGI (reference sequence). CDR3 residues: CASSQGDGYTF. The DNA for the CDR3 is TGTGCCAGCAGTCAGGGGGATGGCTACACCTTC.

The chain recombines TRBV9 with TRBJ1-4, with a tentative D call TRBD1 (6 bases). Germline-derived CDR1 and CDR2 are SGDLS and YYNGEE. CDR3 length: 14 residues. V lost 5 bases, J lost 8 bases, and 16 bases lay in between. The CDR3 sequence is CASRRGAASEKLFF. The CDR3 DNA follows: TGTGCCAGCAGACGGGGGGCGGCTAGCGAAAAACTGTTTTTT. Looking up the rest from reference TRBV9 and TRBJ1-4 gives the full variable domain: DSGVTQTPKHLITATGQRVTLRCSPRSGDLSVYWYQQSLDQGLQFLIQYYNGEERAKGNILERFSAQQFPDLHSELNLSSLELGDSALYFCASRRGAASEKLFFGSGTQLSVL.

The chain has TRBV27 and TRBJ1-2; 11 nucleotides agree with TRBD1. J was trimmed by 9 bases and V by 4 bases; bases with no gene match: 7. Germline loops: CDR1 MNHEY, CDR2 SMNVEV (reference sequence). This CDR3 contains 14 residues. The CDR3 spells CASSSPDRGRRYTF. Written as DNA, the CDR3 is TGTGCCAGCAGTTCCCCGGACAGGGGGCGTCGCTACACCTTC.

This clone was recorded once. The chain joins TRBV29-1 to TRBJ1-4, with 8 nucleotides matching TRBD1. There are 16 residues in the CDR3. The germline V gene has CDR1 SQVTM and CDR2 ANQGSEA. V shed 4 bases and J 0 bases; nucleotides not matched to a gene: 7. DNA for the CDR3: TGCAGCGTTGCTGGGACAGGAGATGCAACTAATGAAAAACTGTTTTTT. It yields the protein CSVAGTGDATNEKLFF.